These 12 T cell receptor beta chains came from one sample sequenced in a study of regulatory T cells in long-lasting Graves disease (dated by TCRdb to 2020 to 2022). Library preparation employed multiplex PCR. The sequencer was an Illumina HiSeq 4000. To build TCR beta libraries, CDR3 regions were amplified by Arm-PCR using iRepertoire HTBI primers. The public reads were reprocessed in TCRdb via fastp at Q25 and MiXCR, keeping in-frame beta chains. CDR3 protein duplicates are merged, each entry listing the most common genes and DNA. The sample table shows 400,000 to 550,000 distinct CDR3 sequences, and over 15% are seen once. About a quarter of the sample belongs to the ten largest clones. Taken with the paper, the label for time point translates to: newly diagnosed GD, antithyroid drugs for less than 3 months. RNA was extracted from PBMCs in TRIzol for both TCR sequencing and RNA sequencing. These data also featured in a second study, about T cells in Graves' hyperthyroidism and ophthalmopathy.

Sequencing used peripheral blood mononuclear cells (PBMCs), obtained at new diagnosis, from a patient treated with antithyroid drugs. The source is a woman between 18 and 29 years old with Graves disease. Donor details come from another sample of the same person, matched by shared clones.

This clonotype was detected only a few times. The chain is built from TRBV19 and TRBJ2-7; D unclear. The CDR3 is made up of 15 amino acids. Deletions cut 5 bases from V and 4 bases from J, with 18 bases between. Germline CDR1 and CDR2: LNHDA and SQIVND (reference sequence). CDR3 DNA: TGTGCCAGTAGTTCTTCGACCCCTACTCCGTACGAGCAGTACTTC. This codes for CASSSSTPTPYEQYF.

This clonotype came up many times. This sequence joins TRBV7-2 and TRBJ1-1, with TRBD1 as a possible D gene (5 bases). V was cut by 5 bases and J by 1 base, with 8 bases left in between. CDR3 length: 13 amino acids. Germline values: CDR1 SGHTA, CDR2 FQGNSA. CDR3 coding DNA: TGTGCCAGCAGCGTACAGGAGAACACTGAAGCTTTCTTT. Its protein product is CASSVQENTEAFF.

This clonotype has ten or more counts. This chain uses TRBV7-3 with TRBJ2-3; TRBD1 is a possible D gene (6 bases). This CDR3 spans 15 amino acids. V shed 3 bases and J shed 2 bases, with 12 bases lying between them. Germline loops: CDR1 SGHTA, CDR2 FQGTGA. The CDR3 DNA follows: TGTGCCAGCAGCTTCGGACAGACCAACACAGATACGCAGTATTTT. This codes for CASSFGQTNTDTQYF.

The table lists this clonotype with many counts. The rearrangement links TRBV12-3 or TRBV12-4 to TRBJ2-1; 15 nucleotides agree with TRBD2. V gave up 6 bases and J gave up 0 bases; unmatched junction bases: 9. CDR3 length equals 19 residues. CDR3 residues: CASRTGLAGGLSSYNEQFF. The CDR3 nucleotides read TGTGCCAGCAGAACGGGACTAGCGGGAGGACTCAGCTCCTACAATGAGCAGTTCTTC.

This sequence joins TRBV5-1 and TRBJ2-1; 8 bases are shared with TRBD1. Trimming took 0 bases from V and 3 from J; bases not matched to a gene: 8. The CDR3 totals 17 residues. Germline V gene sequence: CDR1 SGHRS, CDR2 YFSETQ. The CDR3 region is CASSLDPTGVDYNEQFF. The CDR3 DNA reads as TGCGCCAGCAGCTTGGACCCGACAGGGGTGGACTACAATGAGCAGTTCTTC.

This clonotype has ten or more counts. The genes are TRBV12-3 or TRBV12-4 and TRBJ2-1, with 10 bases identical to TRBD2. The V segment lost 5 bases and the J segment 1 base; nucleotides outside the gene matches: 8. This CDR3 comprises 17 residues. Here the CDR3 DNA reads TGTGCCAGCAGTCACCTAGCGGGAGACAGATCCTACAATGAGCAGTTCTTC. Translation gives CASSHLAGDRSYNEQFF.

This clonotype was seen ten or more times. CDR3 residues: CASSMGLAGGYEQYF. DNA for the CDR3: TGTGCCAGTAGTATGGGACTAGCGGGAGGCTACGAGCAGTACTTC. The J gene is TRBJ2-7, the V gene TRBV19; TRBD2 matches 15 bases. There are 15 residues in the CDR3. The germline gives CDR1 LNHDA, CDR2 SQIVND (reference sequence). The V and J ends lost 3 bases and 3 bases, in that order; junction bases with no gene match: 0.

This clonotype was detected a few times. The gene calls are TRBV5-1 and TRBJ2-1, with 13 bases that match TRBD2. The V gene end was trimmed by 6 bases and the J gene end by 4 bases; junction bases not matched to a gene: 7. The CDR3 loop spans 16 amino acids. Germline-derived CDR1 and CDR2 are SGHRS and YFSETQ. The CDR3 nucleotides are TGCGCCAGCACATATCAGGGACTAGCGGGGTACAATGAGCAGTTCTTC. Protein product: CASTYQGLAGYNEQFF.

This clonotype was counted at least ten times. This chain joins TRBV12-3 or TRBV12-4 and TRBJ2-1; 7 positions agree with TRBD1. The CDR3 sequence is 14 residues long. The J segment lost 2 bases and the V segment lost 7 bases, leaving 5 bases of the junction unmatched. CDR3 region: CASTEGAAYNEQFF. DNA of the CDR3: TGTGCCAGCACAGAGGGGGCGGCCTACAATGAGCAGTTCTTC.

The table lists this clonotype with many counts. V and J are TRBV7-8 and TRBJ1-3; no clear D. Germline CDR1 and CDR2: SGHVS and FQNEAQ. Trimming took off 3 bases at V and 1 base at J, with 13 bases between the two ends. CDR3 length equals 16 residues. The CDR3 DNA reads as TGTGCCAGCAGCTTGGGAGGACTCGCGTCTGGAAACACCATATATTTT. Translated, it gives CASSLGGLASGNTIYF.

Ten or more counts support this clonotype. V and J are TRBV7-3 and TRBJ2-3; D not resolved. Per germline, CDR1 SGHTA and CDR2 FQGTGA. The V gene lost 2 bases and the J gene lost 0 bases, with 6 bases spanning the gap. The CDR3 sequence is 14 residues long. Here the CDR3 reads CASSLLHSTDTQYF. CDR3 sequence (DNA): TGTGCCAGCAGCTTACTCCATAGCACAGATACGCAGTATTTT.

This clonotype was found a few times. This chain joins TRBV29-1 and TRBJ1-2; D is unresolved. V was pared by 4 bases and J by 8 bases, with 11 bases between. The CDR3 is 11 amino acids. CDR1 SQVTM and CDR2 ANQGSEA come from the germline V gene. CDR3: CSVVWAGGYTF. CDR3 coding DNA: TGCAGCGTTGTATGGGCGGGGGGCTACACCTTC.